The next 32 T cell receptor beta chains were all read from a single sample in a study of shared clonotypes between healthy human individuals. Produced via immunoSEQ multiplex PCR; TCRdb's table is partial and in-frame only. The sample yields 850,000 to 1,200,000 clones, 75% seen once. Sequencing input: memory CD4+ T cells sorted from blood. Indicated subset: CD45RA-negative fraction. These receptors all stem from a man younger than 35 in good health.

This clone is a singleton in its sample. The rearrangement uses TRBV5-4 and TRBJ1-2; D remains ambiguous. CDR1 SGHNT and CDR2 YYREEE come from the germline V gene (reference sequence). CDR3 size: 14 residues. The ends were cut back, 1 base at V and 7 bases at J, with 14 bases in the middle. The CDR3 protein is CASSLSAGRIGYTF. The CDR3, as DNA: TGTGCCAGCAGCTTGTCCGCCGGGCGAATTGGCTACACCTTC.

The chain uses TRBV13 and TRBJ2-5, with D possibly called TRBD1 or TRBD2 (5 bases each). This CDR3 is built from 14 residues. Germline V gives CDR1 PRHDT, CDR2 FYEKMQ (reference sequence). V was trimmed by 4 bases and J by 4 bases, leaving 13 bases between them. CDR3 protein: CASSSSRDAETQYF. CDR3 nucleotide sequence: TGTGCCAGCAGCTCAAGCCGGGACGCAGAGACCCAGTACTTC.

The chain is built from TRBV28 and TRBJ1-5, with D uncertain. The germline V gene has CDR1 MDHEN and CDR2 SYDVKM. The CDR3 length is 16 residues. V was pared by 5 bases and J by 0 bases, with 14 bases between. The CDR3: CASSGDGPLSNQPQHF. DNA for the CDR3: TGTGCCAGCAGTGGCGACGGGCCCCTTAGCAATCAGCCCCAGCATTTT.

The chain couples TRBV25-1 to TRBJ1-2; TRBD1 matches 7 bases. Per the germline V gene, CDR1 is MGHDK and CDR2 is SYGVNS. J was trimmed by 9 bases and V by 3 bases; bases with no gene match: 13. The CDR3 covers 15 residues. The CDR3 DNA reads TGTGCCAGCAGTGAGCGGGACAGATTCCGTTCACGCTACACCTTC. It yields the protein CASSERDRFRSRYTF.

In this sample, this clone turned up once. The junction departs from the called germline gene at one end, perhaps through a read error. This chain joins TRBV6-4 and TRBJ1-6; the match to TRBD1 covers 10 bases. The CDR3 length is 19 residues. Germline V gene data show CDR1 as MRHNA and CDR2 as SNTAGT. The CDR3 DNA is TGTGCCAGCAGAGACTTTCGAGGGACAGGGGAGTCCTATAATTCACCCCTCCACTTT. Its protein product is CASRDFRGTGESYNSPLHF.

Comments on this clone: In the same sample, other DNA sequences code for this CDR3. V is TRBV6-5 and J is TRBJ2-1; D remains ambiguous. Germline CDR1 MNHEY, CDR2 SVGAGI. V was clipped by 6 bases and J by 3 bases, with 3 bases between them. This CDR3 region has 11 residues. The CDR3 DNA sequence: TGTGCCAGCAGACGCTACAATGAGCAGTTCTTC. Its translation is CASRRYNEQFF.

The sample holds a few counts of this clone. Different DNA sequences within this sample yield the same CDR3. This chain links TRBV5-4 with TRBJ2-3; D gene unclear. The germline gives CDR1 SGHNT, CDR2 YYREEE (reference sequence). This CDR3 comprises 11 residues. Trimming shortened V by 0 bases and J by 6 bases, and 2 bases separated the two germline ends. CDR3 nucleotides: TGTGCCAGCAGCTTGGGGGATACGCAGTATTTT. Translation gives CASSLGDTQYF.

The sample holds many counts of this clone. The sample has other DNA sequences that encode this CDR3 too. The CDR3 DNA reads TGCGCCAGCAGTGAGTCGAGGGGGGGGACTGAAGCTTTCTTT. Protein product: CASSESRGGTEAFF. The rearrangement uses TRBV10-1 and TRBJ1-1, with D perhaps TRBD1 (6 bases). The V gene lost 0 bases and the J gene lost 5 bases, with 10 bases spanning the gap. The CDR3 is 14 residues long. Germline V gives CDR1 WNHNN, CDR2 SYGVQD (reference sequence).

The table lists this clone with a few counts. This chain links TRBV6-6 with TRBJ1-6; 9 bases are shared with TRBD1. The CDR3 extends over 16 amino acids. J lost 14 bases, V lost 4 bases, and 15 bases had no gene match. Germline loops: CDR1 MNHNY, CDR2 SVGAGI (reference sequence). CDR3 in DNA: TGTGCCAGCAGTTGGGGAGCGGGACAGGGACCTCTGGCCCTCCACTTT. Its translation is CASSWGAGQGPLALHF.

With respect to this clone: Other nucleotide sequences from this sample produce the same CDR3. The gene calls are TRBV18 and TRBJ1-1; TRBD1 is a possible D gene (5 bases). The CDR3 is made up of 15 amino acids. Germline values: CDR1 KGHSH, CDR2 LQKENI. The ends were cut back, 3 bases at V and 0 bases at J, with 11 bases in the middle. Here the CDR3 DNA reads TGTGCCAGCTCACCGCTCGGGGGGATGAACACTGAAGCTTTCTTT. It translates to CASSPLGGMNTEAFF.

The genes are TRBV4-1 and TRBJ1-6, with a weak D call TRBD1 (6 bases). V lost 4 bases and J lost 7, with 14 bases in between. The germline V gene encodes CDR1 MGHRA and CDR2 YSYEKL. The CDR3 runs to 15 residues. In DNA, the CDR3 is TGCGCCAGCAGCCCTCCCACAGGGAGGAATTCACCCCTCCACTTT. Translating it yields CASSPPTGRNSPLHF.

The chain combines TRBV27 with TRBJ1-1; D perhaps matches TRBD1 (6 bases). The V end lost 0 bases, the J end lost 3 bases, and 17 bases lay between the germline ends. This CDR3 has 17 amino acids. CDR1 is MNHEY and CDR2 is SMNVEV in the germline V gene (reference sequence). CDR3 DNA sequence: TGTGCCAGCAGTTTATCGAGAACAGGGAAGCGGTACACTGAAGCTTTCTTT. Translation: CASSLSRTGKRYTEAFF.

The chain joins TRBV7-8 to TRBJ1-5, with D maybe TRBD1 (5 bases). Trimming removed 1 base at V and 2 bases at J, with 24 bases between. This CDR3 is built from 20 residues. The V gene's germline CDR1 is SGHVS and CDR2 FQNEAQ. CDR3 region: CASSLDARDPSHSGNQPQHF. The CDR3 DNA reads TGTGCCAGCAGCTTAGACGCCCGGGACCCCTCACATTCGGGCAATCAGCCCCAGCATTTT.

Notes on this clone: Other nucleotide sequences in the sample specify the same CDR3. This chain connects TRBV18 to TRBJ1-5; D is perhaps TRBD1 (5 bases). The CDR3 is 14 residues long. Trimming took 4 bases from V and 5 from J, leaving 12 bases between them. Germline CDR1 KGHSH, CDR2 LQKENI. The chain's CDR3 is CASSLTGGDQPQHF. The DNA for the CDR3 is TGTGCCAGCTCACTAACAGGAGGCGATCAGCCCCAGCATTTT. The full variable domain, its missing parts supplied by reference TRBV18 and TRBJ1-5, is NAGVMQNPRHLVRRRGQEARLRCSPMKGHSHVYWYRQLPEEGLKFMVYLQKENIIDESGMPKERFSAEFPKEGPSILRIQQVVRGDSAAYFCASSLTGGDQPQHFGDGTRLSIL.

A word on this clone: One junction end disagrees with the germline gene, perhaps due to a read error. The rearrangement joins TRBV6-6 to TRBJ1-1; 7 bases align to TRBD1. Germline CDR1 is MNHNY and CDR2 is SVGAGI (reference sequence). This CDR3 region has 14 residues. The CDR3 spells CAISIRDSHTEAFF. CDR3 nucleotide sequence: TGTGCCATCAGTATCCGGGACAGCCACACTGAAGCTTTCTTT.

CDR3 DNA: TGTGCCAGCAGTATAGGACTAGTGGTCCCCTACGAGCAGTACTTC. Protein product: CASSIGLVVPYEQYF. The V gene is TRBV6-5, the J gene TRBJ2-7, with TRBD2 matching 7 bases. CDR3 size: 15 residues. CDR1 and CDR2 from the germline V gene are MNHEY and SVGAGI. V trimming: 5 bases; J trimming: 2 bases; junction bases outside the gene matches: 9.

This chain uses TRBV6-5 with TRBJ2-3; 8 bases align to TRBD1. The CDR3 is 15 amino acids. V dropped 6 bases and J dropped 4; count of bases not matched to a gene: 9. Germline V gene data show CDR1 as MNHEY and CDR2 as SVGAGI. The CDR3: CASSPQQGVSDTQYF. CDR3 nucleotides: TGTGCCAGCAGCCCCCAACAGGGGGTCTCAGATACGCAGTATTTT.

The chain is built from TRBV7-2 and TRBJ2-2; TRBD1 matches 7 bases. This CDR3 has 15 amino acids. Trimming removed 3 bases from V and 5 bases from J; junction bases left unmatched: 6. Germline CDR1 is SGHTA and CDR2 is FQGNSA. CDR3 in DNA: TGTGCCAGCAGCTTTGGGACAGCTTTTACCGGGGAGCTGTTTTTT. Translating gives CASSFGTAFTGELFF.

The CDR3 protein is CASSLGWLDRGVPGELFF. For the CDR3, the DNA is TGTGCCAGCAGCTTAGGGTGGCTGGACAGGGGCGTCCCCGGGGAGCTGTTTTTT. The rearrangement uses TRBV7-2 and TRBJ2-2; TRBD1 matches at 9 bases. With V trimmed by 1 base and J by 6 bases, 12 bases remained unmatched. The CDR3 is made up of 18 amino acids. CDR1 and CDR2 (germline): SGHTA, FQGNSA.

The chain links TRBV11-2 to TRBJ2-7, with D tentatively TRBD1 or TRBD2 (7 bases each). Germline CDR1 and CDR2: SGHAT and FQNNGV. With 5 bases removed from V and 0 bases from J, the gap between germline ends came to 14 bases. CDR3 length: 15 residues. CDR3 sequence reads: CASSLREGASYEQYF. The CDR3 coding sequence is TGTGCCAGCAGCCTCAGGGAGGGGGCCTCCTACGAGCAGTACTTC.

Of note for this clone: Additional DNA sequences in this sample encode the identical CDR3. The chain carries TRBV30 and TRBJ1-2; no definite D call. V lost 0 bases to trimming and J lost 0 bases, with 5 bases between them. The CDR3 runs 13 residues. CDR1 is GTSNPN and CDR2 is SVGIG in the germline V gene (reference sequence). Here the CDR3 DNA reads TGTGCCTGGAGTGTCGCTGCTAACTATGGCTACACCTTC. Its protein is CAWSVAANYGYTF.

This sequence joins TRBV28 and TRBJ1-1, with unresolved D. The CDR3 has 13 residues. Germline V gene data show CDR1 as MDHEN and CDR2 as SYDVKM. With 7 bases removed from V and 1 base from J, the gap between germline ends came to 10 bases. The CDR3 bases are TGTGCCAGCACCGGTGCGGGGAACACTGAAGCTTTCTTT. This translates into CASTGAGNTEAFF.

This chain connects TRBV6-6 to TRBJ1-4; D not resolved. Looked up from germline, CDR1 is MNHNY and CDR2 is SVGAGI (reference sequence). V was cut by 6 bases and J by 4 bases, with 18 bases left in between. The CDR3 covers 16 residues. The CDR3 DNA reads as TGTGCCAGCAGGACTAACCGCTTGGGGAATAATGAAAAACTGTTTTTT. This sequence encodes CASRTNRLGNNEKLFF.

This clone was recorded once. The chain carries TRBV25-1 and TRBJ1-4; TRBD1 aligns across 11 bases. This CDR3 is 15 amino acids long. Germline CDR1 reads MGHDK; CDR2 reads SYGVNS. V shed 5 bases, J shed 8 bases, and the junction held 7 bases outside the gene matches. CDR3 bases: TGTGCCAGCAGTAACAGGGACAGGGGGAACGAAAAACTGTTTTTT. It specifies CASSNRDRGNEKLFF. The full variable domain, rest sourced from reference TRBV25-1 and TRBJ1-4, is EADIYQTPRYLVIGTGKKITLECSQTMGHDKMYWYQQDPGMELHLIHYSYGVNSTEKGDLSSESTVSRIRTEHFPLTLESARPSHTSQYLCASSNRDRGNEKLFFGSGTQLSVL.

The CDR3 nucleotides are TGTGCCTGGAGTGCCGGGGCTGGCTACACCTTC. Its protein product is CAWSAGAGYTF. The chain employs TRBV30 and TRBJ1-2, with D perhaps TRBD1 (5 bases). The CDR3 sequence is 11 residues long. CDR1 is GTSNPN, CDR2 SVGIG, per germline (reference sequence). V lost 1 base to trimming and J lost 7 bases, with 7 bases between them.

This clone was recorded a few times. J is TRBJ2-2 and V is TRBV2; D is uncertain. The length of the CDR3 is 12 residues. The germline gives CDR1 SNHLY, CDR2 FYNNEI. Trimming shortened V by 6 bases and J by 8 bases, and 10 bases separated the two germline ends. CDR3 amino acids: CASRAEQGELFF. CDR3 sequence (DNA): TGTGCCAGCAGGGCTGAACAAGGGGAGCTGTTTTTT.

This clone turned up a few times. This chain connects TRBV7-9 to TRBJ2-7, with 9 bases that match TRBD1. Germline assignment: CDR1 SEHNR and CDR2 FQNEAQ (reference sequence). V shed 5 bases and J 6 bases; nucleotides not matched to a gene: 8. This CDR3 comprises 14 residues. CDR3 DNA: TGTGCCAGCAGCCCCACCGGGACAGGGCGCGAGCAGTACTTC. As protein: CASSPTGTGREQYF.

The chain joins TRBV7-9 to TRBJ1-6; 8 nucleotides match TRBD1. The V gene end was trimmed by 5 bases and the J gene end by 3 bases; junction bases not matched to a gene: 6. The CDR3 sequence is 16 residues long. CDR1 and CDR2 from the germline V gene are SEHNR and FQNEAQ (reference sequence). CDR3 residues: CASSKGQDSYNSPLHF. The CDR3 DNA reads as TGTGCCAGCAGCAAGGGACAGGACAGCTATAATTCACCCCTCCACTTT.

The chain couples TRBV5-1 to TRBJ1-5; no clear D gene. The CDR3 covers 15 residues. Germline V lookup: CDR1 SGHRS, CDR2 YFSETQ. V shed 0 bases and J shed 7 bases, with 14 bases lying between them. The CDR3 here is CASSLAPSAGQPQHF. The CDR3 nucleotides read TGCGCCAGCAGCTTGGCCCCTTCGGCGGGGCAGCCCCAGCATTTT.

The chain uses TRBV5-6 and TRBJ2-7, with 10 bases matching TRBD1. V was clipped by 4 bases and J by 7 bases; unmatched bases: 5. CDR1 and CDR2 (germline): SGHDT, YYEEEE. The CDR3 has 13 residues. The CDR3 spells CASSGTGEREQYF. DNA for the CDR3: TGTGCCAGCAGCGGGACAGGGGAACGGGAGCAGTACTTC.

This clone was observed at least ten times. The V and J genes are TRBV6-1 and TRBJ1-1; D uncertain. CDR1 is MNHNS, CDR2 SASEGT, per germline. Trimming removed 8 bases from V and 4 bases from J, with 8 bases in between. The CDR3 consists of 11 residues. The CDR3 spells CASLLSTEAFF. For the CDR3, the DNA is TGTGCCAGCCTTCTTTCCACTGAAGCTTTCTTT.

The chain has TRBV19 and TRBJ2-5; D ambiguous. The V gene's germline CDR1 is LNHDA and CDR2 SQIVND (reference sequence). This CDR3 has 13 residues. V lost 5 bases and J lost 5, with 12 bases in between. The CDR3 DNA reads as TGTGCCAGTAGTGCGTGGGCTGGGGAGACCCAGTACTTC. Translated, it gives CASSAWAGETQYF.